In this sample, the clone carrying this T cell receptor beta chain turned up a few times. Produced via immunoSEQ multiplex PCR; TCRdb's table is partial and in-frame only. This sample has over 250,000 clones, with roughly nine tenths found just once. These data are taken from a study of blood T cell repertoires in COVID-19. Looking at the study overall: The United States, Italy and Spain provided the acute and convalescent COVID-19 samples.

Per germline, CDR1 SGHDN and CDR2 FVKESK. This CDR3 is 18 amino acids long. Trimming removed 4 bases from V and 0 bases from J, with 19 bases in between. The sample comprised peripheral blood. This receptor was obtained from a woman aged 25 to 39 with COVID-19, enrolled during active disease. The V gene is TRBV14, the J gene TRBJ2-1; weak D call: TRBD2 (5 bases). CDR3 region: CASSPSVPRELSYNEQFF. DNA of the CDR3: TGTGCCAGCAGCCCCTCGGTGCCAAGGGAGCTCTCCTACAATGAGCAGTTCTTC.